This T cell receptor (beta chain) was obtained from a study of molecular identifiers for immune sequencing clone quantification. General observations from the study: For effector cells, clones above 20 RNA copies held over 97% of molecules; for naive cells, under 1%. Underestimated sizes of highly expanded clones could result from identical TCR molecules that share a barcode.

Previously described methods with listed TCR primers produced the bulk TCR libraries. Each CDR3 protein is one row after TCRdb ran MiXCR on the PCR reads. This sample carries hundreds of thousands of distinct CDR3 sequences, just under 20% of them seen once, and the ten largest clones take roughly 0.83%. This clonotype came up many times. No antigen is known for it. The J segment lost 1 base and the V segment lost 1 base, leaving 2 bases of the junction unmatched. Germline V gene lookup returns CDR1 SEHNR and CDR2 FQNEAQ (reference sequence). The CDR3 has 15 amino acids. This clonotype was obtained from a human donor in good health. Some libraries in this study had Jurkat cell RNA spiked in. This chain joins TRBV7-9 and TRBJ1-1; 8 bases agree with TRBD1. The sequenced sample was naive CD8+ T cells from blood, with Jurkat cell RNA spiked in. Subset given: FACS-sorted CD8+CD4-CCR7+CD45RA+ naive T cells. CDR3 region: CASSLGQGTNTEAFF. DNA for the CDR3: TGTGCCAGCAGCTTAGGACAGGGGACGAACACTGAAGCTTTCTTT. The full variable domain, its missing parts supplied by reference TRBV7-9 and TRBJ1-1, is DTGVSQNPRHKITKRGQNVTFRCDPISEHNRLYWYRQTLGQGPEFLTYFQNEAQLEKSRLLSDRFSAERPKGSFSTLEIQRTEQGDSAMYLCASSLGQGTNTEAFFGQGTRLTVV.